The 21 T cell receptor beta chains below come from one sample, sequenced in a study of blood T cell repertoires in COVID-19. Sequenced by immunoSEQ multiplex PCR; TCRdb stores in-frame clones only, minus some. Of a few hundred thousand clones listed, about 89% were seen once; the top ten hold roughly a tenth. Sequencing used peripheral blood. The origin of the receptors is a woman younger than 45 with COVID-19, enrolled during active disease.

This clone was detected once. The rearrangement joins TRBV10-3 to TRBJ1-2; D is perhaps TRBD1 (6 bases). The V and J ends lost 3 bases and 6 bases respectively, with 23 bases between them. The CDR3 runs to 17 residues. Germline lookup yields CDR1 ENHRY and CDR2 SYGVKD. DNA of the CDR3: TGTGCCATCAGTGAACCCGATCGTGGGGGGGCGTCGGATGGCTACACCTTC. Its translation: CAISEPDRGGASDGYTF.

The chain recombines TRBV18 with TRBJ2-1, with unresolved D. The length of the CDR3 is 12 residues. V was clipped by 6 bases and J by 2 bases, with 5 bases between them. The germline V gene has CDR1 KGHSH and CDR2 LQKENI. The chain's CDR3 is CASSPAYNEQFF. CDR3 sequence (DNA): TGTGCCAGCTCGCCGGCCTACAATGAGCAGTTCTTC. The complete variable domain, with remaining parts taken from reference TRBV18 and TRBJ2-1, reads NAGVMQNPRHLVRRRGQEARLRCSPMKGHSHVYWYRQLPEEGLKFMVYLQKENIIDESGMPKERFSAEFPKEGPSILRIQQVVRGDSAAYFCASSPAYNEQFFGPGTRLTVL.

The chain combines TRBV6-1 with TRBJ2-5, with 13 positions matching TRBD2. The CDR3 is made up of 16 amino acids. V shed 4 bases and J 4 bases; nucleotides not matched to a gene: 6. In germline, CDR1 is MNHNS, CDR2 SASEGT. For the CDR3, the DNA is TGTGCCAGCAGTGGGACTAGCGGGAGAGGTTTAGAGACCCAGTACTTC. It translates to CASSGTSGRGLETQYF.

In its sample, this clone was seen once. The V call is TRBV28, the J call TRBJ2-5; D possibly corresponds to TRBD1 (6 bases). V was cut by 5 bases and J by 9 bases, with 19 bases left in between. Germline-derived CDR1 and CDR2 are MDHEN and SYDVKM. The CDR3 totals 14 residues. The CDR3 is CASSALTAPGAQYF. DNA of the CDR3: TGTGCCAGCAGTGCACTGACAGCCCCAGGGGCCCAGTACTTC. The full variable domain, with the rest looked up from reference TRBV28 and TRBJ2-5, is DVKVTQSSRYLVKRTGEKVFLECVQDMDHENMFWYRQDPGLGLRLIYFSYDVKMKEKGDIPEGYSVSREKKERFSLILESASTNQTSMYLCASSALTAPGAQYFGPGTRLLVL.

The V and J genes are TRBV9 and TRBJ1-3, with a tentative D call TRBD1 (5 bases). The CDR3 is made up of 14 amino acids. V was trimmed by 3 bases and J by 4 bases, leaving 11 bases between them. Germline V gene data show CDR1 as SGDLS and CDR2 as YYNGEE. The CDR3 sequence is CASSATGTGNTIYF. The CDR3 DNA follows: TGTGCCAGCAGCGCCACAGGAACAGGAAACACCATATATTTT.

CDR3 region: CASSEREGLGLAEGRGYNEQFF. For the CDR3, the DNA is TGCGCCAGCAGCGAAAGGGAGGGGCTGGGACTAGCGGAAGGTCGGGGGTACAATGAGCAGTTCTTC. The chain joins TRBV4-1 to TRBJ2-1; 11 bases match TRBD2. The J segment lost 4 bases and the V segment lost 5 bases, leaving 25 bases of the junction unmatched. Germline assignment: CDR1 MGHRA and CDR2 YSYEKL. This CDR3 comprises 22 residues.

CDR3 in amino acids: CASSHRVWRRYTF. The CDR3 DNA reads as TGCGCCAGCAGTCACCGGGTGTGGAGGCGCTACACCTTC. The V call is TRBV23-1, the J call TRBJ1-2; D remains unclear. TRBV23-1 is assigned to the ORF class and has an uncertain function. The germline V and J ends were trimmed by 3 bases and 9 bases, with 14 bases remaining between them. This CDR3 comprises 13 residues.

A few counts support this clone. For the CDR3, the DNA is TGTGCCAGCACTCGAGCGGGATTCCCCTCCTACGAGCAGTACTTC. Translating it yields CASTRAGFPSYEQYF. J is TRBJ2-7 and V is TRBV28; 7 bases map to TRBD2. Germline values: CDR1 MDHEN, CDR2 SYDVKM. J was trimmed by 0 bases and V by 7 bases; bases with no gene match: 9. The CDR3 consists of 15 residues.

The chain joins TRBV28 to TRBJ1-1; TRBD1 matches 7 bases. V shed 7 bases and J 4 bases; nucleotides not matched to a gene: 6. This CDR3 has 13 residues. Germline-derived CDR1 and CDR2 are MDHEN and SYDVKM. The CDR3 region has the DNA TGTGCCAGCACCCCCCACAGGGGCACTGAAGCTTTCTTT. Its protein product is CASTPHRGTEAFF.

The rearrangement links TRBV27 to TRBJ1-3; TRBD1 is a possible D gene (5 bases). The CDR3 contains 15 residues. Trimming shortened V by 5 bases and J by 2 bases, and 13 bases separated the two germline ends. Germline CDR1 and CDR2: MNHEY and SMNVEV (reference sequence). DNA of the CDR3: TGTGCCAGCAGTAATAGCGGGGGAACTGGAAACACCATATATTTT. This sequence encodes CASSNSGGTGNTIYF.

To note about this clone: Distinct nucleotide sequences in the sample also encode this CDR3. The chain recombines TRBV6-5 with TRBJ1-1, with TRBD1 as a possible D gene (6 bases). The CDR3 runs 13 residues. Germline V gene data show CDR1 as MNHEY and CDR2 as SVGAGI. Trimming pared 0 bases from V and 4 bases from J, leaving 6 bases between. The CDR3 loop reads CASSYSRGTEAFF. The CDR3, as DNA: TGTGCCAGCAGTTACTCCAGGGGCACTGAAGCTTTCTTT.

This clone showed up many times. Distinct nucleotide sequences in the sample also encode this CDR3. The chain links TRBV10-3 to TRBJ2-7; D is ambiguous. The CDR3 runs 12 residues. Per the germline V gene, CDR1 is ENHRY and CDR2 is SYGVKD. V was pared by 4 bases and J by 0 bases, with 4 bases between. The CDR3 protein is CAISGSSYEQYF. The CDR3 nucleotides are TGTGCCATCAGTGGCAGCTCCTACGAGCAGTACTTC.

The chain links TRBV15 to TRBJ2-3, with D possibly being TRBD1 (6 bases). From germline, CDR1 is LNHNV and CDR2 YYDKDF (reference sequence). This CDR3 region has 15 residues. Trimming shortened V by 4 bases and J by 0 bases, and 11 bases separated the two germline ends. In nucleotides, the CDR3 is TGTGCCACCAGCACTATGACAGGCAGCACAGATACGCAGTATTTT. This sequence encodes CATSTMTGSTDTQYF.

This clone was observed once. The chain joins TRBV24-1 to TRBJ2-7, with D possibly TRBD1 on 5 matching bases. CDR3 length: 12 amino acids. Trimming took 12 bases from V and 2 from J, leaving 13 bases between them. Germline CDR1 KGHDR, CDR2 SFDVKD. This chain's CDR3 is CASKGQAYEQYF. Written as DNA, the CDR3 is TGTGCCTCTAAGGGGCAAGCCTACGAGCAGTACTTC.

This clone has a single count. The chain joins TRBV5-1 to TRBJ1-4, with 10 bases fitting TRBD1. The CDR3 consists of 16 residues. The trim removed 4 bases at V and 0 bases at J, leaving 3 bases unmatched. Germline CDR1 SGHRS, CDR2 YFSETQ. This CDR3 reads CASSTGQGATNEKLFF. The CDR3 bases are TGCGCCAGCAGCACAGGACAGGGGGCAACTAATGAAAAACTGTTTTTT.

The chain links TRBV29-1 to TRBJ2-7, with D possibly matching TRBD2 (6 bases). Trimming removed 3 bases from V and 3 bases from J, with 15 bases in between. The CDR3 extends over 14 amino acids. CDR1 is SQVTM, CDR2 ANQGSEA, per germline. The CDR3 region is CSVELPGLVYEQYF. In DNA, the CDR3 is TGCAGCGTTGAGCTTCCGGGACTCGTCTACGAGCAGTACTTC.

The chain is built from TRBV6-2 or TRBV6-3 and TRBJ2-4; 8 bases match TRBD1. Per the germline V gene, CDR1 is MNHEY and CDR2 is SVGEGT. Losses at the gene ends were 6 bases for V and 6 bases for J; bases not matched to a gene: 16. The CDR3 sequence is 17 residues long. CDR3 DNA: TGTGCCAGCAGCAGAGACCAAGGACAGGGAAGGGGAAACATTCAGTACTTC. Residues: CASSRDQGQGRGNIQYF.

The chain recombines TRBV6-5 with TRBJ1-5; D unclear. V lost 9 bases, J lost 0 bases, and 12 bases lay in between. The CDR3 length is 14 residues. The germline V gene has CDR1 MNHEY and CDR2 SVGAGI. The CDR3 loop reads CASAAGYSNQPQHF. The CDR3, as DNA: TGTGCCAGTGCAGCGGGGTATAGCAATCAGCCCCAGCATTTT.

The chain employs TRBV11-2 and TRBJ2-3, with D perhaps TRBD2 (7 bases). The CDR3 loop spans 15 amino acids. Germline values: CDR1 SGHAT, CDR2 FQNNGV. Trimming took 5 bases from V and 2 from J, leaving 14 bases between them. CDR3: CASSRGRENTDTQYF. The CDR3 region has the DNA TGTGCCAGCAGCCGGGGGCGGGAGAACACAGATACGCAGTATTTT.

The rearrangement uses TRBV19 and TRBJ2-7, with 7 bases matching TRBD1. V lost 4 bases, J lost 7 bases, and 4 bases stayed unmatched. CDR1 and CDR2 (germline): LNHDA, SQIVND (reference sequence). CDR3 length equals 12 residues. The CDR3 loop is CASSTTGWEQYF. In DNA, the CDR3 is TGTGCCAGTAGTACGACAGGGTGGGAGCAGTACTTC.

V gene TRBV14 combines with J gene TRBJ1-1, with unresolved D. V lost 8 bases and J 3 bases, leaving 10 bases between the germline ends. Per germline, CDR1 SGHDN and CDR2 FVKESK. The CDR3 totals 12 residues. The CDR3 DNA follows: TGTGCCAGCGAGAAGGAGGACACTGAAGCTTTCTTT. Its protein product is CASEKEDTEAFF.